This T cell receptor (beta chain) was captured by sequencing in a study of T cell responses to AZD1222 COVID-19 vaccine (dated by TCRdb to the early 2020s). In the study overall: AZD1222 recipients whose second dose came at about 4 weeks and those whose second dose came at about 12 weeks were combined into one group, since spike-specific TCR depth and breadth did not differ between the two schedules. TCR sequencing covered 233 trial participants: 200 to 210 given two doses of AZD1222 and approximately 26 given two doses of MenACWY control vaccine. Trial participants were enrolled by age into 18-55, 56-69 and 70-plus year subgroups, with 148, 28 and 57 TCR-sequenced participants respectively. The paper's findings and limits, for the study overall: Because no day 14 peak-response samples were available, the repertoires could be characterized only after the peak T cell response. The vaccine-associated CD4 TCRs covered the entire spike protein, and the dominant responses fell in regions 160-218 and 743-854. Nearly half of unique spike-specific TCRs reportedly recognized epitopes outside regions mutated in the B.1.351 and B.1.1.7 variants. Conclusions about previously exposed vaccinees are limited because only a handful of AZD1222 recipients were SARS-CoV-2 seropositive at baseline. In the small 56-69-year group, the increase in depth fell short of significance, most likely because of low power. Participants were mostly white British and included more females than males, and it was suggested by the authors that clonal diversity may have been underestimated. A significant rise in spike-specific TCR breadth and depth was observed after two AZD1222 doses relative to day 0 and relative to MenACWY recipients.

The CDR3 regions of human TCRbeta chains were analyzed by immunosequencing. In the original analysis: TCRs in the repertoires were matched against a reference library of SARS-CoV-2-specific TCRs that had been generated with the MIRA antigen-specificity platform. Breadth was defined as the fraction of unique TCRs that were SARS-CoV-2-associated, and depth was defined as the fraction of total T cells that were SARS-CoV-2-associated. Using the MIRA data, every spike-specific TCR was mapped to the spike region that the TCR reacted to and assigned to either a CD4 or a CD8 class. Log10-transformed breadth and depth values were compared by one-way ANOVA with Sidak's multiple comparisons tests. Here the immuneACCESS table is served through TCRdb, limited to in-frame sequences with V and J called. Missing clones are a known gap in these copies; in checked studies unresolved V genes cover under half, and the rest lacks a known reason. V and J calls and clone size come straight from that table; D and trimming were deduced from the DNA. This sample gives about 110,000 clones in total; about 93% of them show up just once. Of the sample, about 20% falls within the top ten clones.

CDR1 and CDR2 were assigned from the germline V gene (reference sequence) as LNHNV and YYDKDF. Including cysteine and phenylalanine, the CDR3 has 15 amino acids. Here the CDR3 DNA is all that survives: 45 bases in frame from base 1. The junction shows trimming of 7 bases on V and 2 bases on J, and the gene matches do not reach 9 bases of it. Taken with the paper, the label for time point translates to: baseline before first vaccination. Vaccinee samples were obtained from the UK trials COV001 and COV002, which included a single-blind randomized controlled phase 2/3 trial of AZD1222 (ChAdOx1 nCoV-19) in healthy adults. Trial participant PBMC samples were collected at day 0 and day 28 after the second dose for TCRbeta chain sequencing. Only one count was recorded for this clone. No cognate antigen has been identified for it. Per-base quality was not reported, and no clone a single base away is much larger than it.

The clonotype comes from an adult in good health. This material consisted of peripheral blood, taken on day 0 of AZD1222 vaccination. The chain employs TRBV15 and TRBJ2-5, and 8 junction bases match TRBD2. The nucleotide sequence is given as TGTGCCACCAAAGCCGGGACTAGGCTACAAGAGACCCAGTACTTC. The translation is CATKAGTRLQETQYF.